This T cell receptor beta chain was profiled in a study of blood T cell repertoires in COVID-19 (dated by TCRdb to the early 2020s). Broadly, across the study: Collaborator samples came from the United States, Italy and Spain and covered acute and convalescent phases of COVID-19. The prospective study material was composed of cDNA or gDNA derived from T cells, B-cell-depleted T cells, or PBMCs. The dataset comprised deeply sampled blood TCRbeta repertoires from subjects exposed to, actively infected with, or recovered from COVID-19. The repertoires were released in a freely available public database meant as a resource for research on the immune response to SARS-CoV-2. Samples came from the ongoing ImmuneRACE study (first 160 participants) plus 1,254 subjects from 6 global collaborators. Sample metadata almost always included a de-identified subject ID, COVID-19 status, age in years and sex. Where available, HLA class I and class II types were obtained from metadata supplied by the sample provider rather than from assay-based typing.

Findings and caveats that apply to the study as a whole: How much clinical and demographic metadata was included differed by source and by participant, and the metadata was provided uncurated.

Turning to this clone: There is no known antigen for this receptor. Per-base qualities were not stored, and no clone one base away is much larger.

Participants in the prospective study were enrolled through a virtual design, were aged about 18 to 100 years, and lived in fewer than 30 United States geographic areas. In the prospective study, cohorts were assigned on the basis of participant-reported clinical history obtained from a screening survey and a study questionnaire. Recovered participants in ImmuneRACE Cohort 3 were defined by two consecutive negative NP/OP PCR tests, clearance by a healthcare professional, or resolution of symptoms. Mobile phlebotomists in the prospective study collected whole blood, serum and a nasopharyngeal or oropharyngeal swab from every participant. Additional blood draws and questionnaires over a 2-month period could optionally be provided by prospective study participants. Before DNA extraction, blood samples from the prospective study were shipped at room temperature or frozen. V lost 4 bases and J lost 1 base, and the count of bases not matched to a germline gene is 5. Inclusive of the bounding cysteine and phenylalanine, the CDR3 is 15 residues long. The sequence is cut down to CDR3 DNA, 45 bases in frame from base 1. CDR1 and CDR2 (MGHDK, SYGVNS) derive from the germline V gene.

TCRbeta CDR3 regions were amplified from genomic DNA by means of the immunoSEQ Assay, a bias-controlled multiplex PCR. The study's own analysis went as follows. Nucleated cell counts per sample were estimated from amplification of reference gene primers within the assay. To quantify the absolute abundance of each unique TCRbeta CDR3 rearrangement, sequence reads were collapsed and filtered. Productive Simpson clonality was computed per sample as the square root of Simpson's diversity index over productive rearrangements. TCRdb limited this immuneACCESS table to in-frame rearrangements with V and J called. A share of clones is missing; checked studies link under half to unresolved V genes, and the rest is unexplained. V, J and clone size derive from that table, while D and trimming were established from the DNA sequence. The sample contains 200,000 to 250,000 clones, approximately 82% of them found a single time. The ten biggest clones cover about 15% of the sample.

This receptor chain uses TRBV25-1 and TRBJ2-5, with TRBD1 identical over 8 junction bases. Sequenced input: PBMCs or T cells enriched from blood (not recorded which). This sequence originates from a man aged 35 to 55 who had recovered from COVID-19. The base sequence is TGTGCCAGCAGTGCTGCGGGGACAGGCCAAGAGACCCAGTACTTC. The resulting protein is CASSAAGTGQETQYF. Where the CDR3 stops, the reference TRBV25-1 and TRBJ2-5 genes take over; the full variable domain is EADIYQTPRYLVIGTGKKITLECSQTMGHDKMYWYQQDPGMELHLIHYSYGVNSTEKGDLSSESTVSRIRTEHFPLTLESARPSHTSQYLCASSAAGTGQETQYFGPGTRLLVL.